The entry below gives a single T cell receptor (beta chain) sequence along with its context. These data belong to a study of graft-versus-host responses after intestinal transplantation. The CDR3 covers 15 residues. Between the trimmed V and J ends, which lost 6 bases and 1 base, there was a span of 15 bases. CDR1 and CDR2 (germline): LNHDA, SQIVND (reference sequence). Here immunoSEQ multiplex PCR was the method, and the copy in TCRdb shows in-frame clones only, minus some. The sample has about 14,000 clones; around 94% are singletons. Here the sequenced sample was PBMCs, taken 9 days after transplant. The V and J genes are TRBV19 and TRBJ1-2; D might be TRBD1 (5 bases). The sequence was obtained from a human patient who received an intestinal transplant, so some T cells may come from the graft donor. The CDR3, as DNA: TGTGCCAGTAGGATCAGGACACCACTTAACTATGGCTACACCTTC. It is translated as CASRIRTPLNYGYTF.